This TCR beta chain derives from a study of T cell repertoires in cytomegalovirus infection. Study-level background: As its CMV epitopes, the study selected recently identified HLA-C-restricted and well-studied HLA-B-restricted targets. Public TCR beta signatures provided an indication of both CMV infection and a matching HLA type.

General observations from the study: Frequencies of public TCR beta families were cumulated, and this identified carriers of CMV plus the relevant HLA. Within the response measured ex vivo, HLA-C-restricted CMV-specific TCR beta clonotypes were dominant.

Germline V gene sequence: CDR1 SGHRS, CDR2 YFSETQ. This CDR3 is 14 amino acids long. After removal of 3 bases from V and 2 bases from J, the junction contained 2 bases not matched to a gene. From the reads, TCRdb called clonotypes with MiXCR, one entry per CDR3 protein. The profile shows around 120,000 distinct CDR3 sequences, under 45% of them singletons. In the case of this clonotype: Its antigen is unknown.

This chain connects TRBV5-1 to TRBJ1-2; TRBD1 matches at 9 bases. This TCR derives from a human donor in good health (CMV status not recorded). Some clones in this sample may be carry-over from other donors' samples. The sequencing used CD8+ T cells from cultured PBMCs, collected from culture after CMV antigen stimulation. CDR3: CASSSGQGNYGYTF. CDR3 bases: TGCGCCAGCAGCTCAGGACAGGGGAACTATGGCTACACCTTC.